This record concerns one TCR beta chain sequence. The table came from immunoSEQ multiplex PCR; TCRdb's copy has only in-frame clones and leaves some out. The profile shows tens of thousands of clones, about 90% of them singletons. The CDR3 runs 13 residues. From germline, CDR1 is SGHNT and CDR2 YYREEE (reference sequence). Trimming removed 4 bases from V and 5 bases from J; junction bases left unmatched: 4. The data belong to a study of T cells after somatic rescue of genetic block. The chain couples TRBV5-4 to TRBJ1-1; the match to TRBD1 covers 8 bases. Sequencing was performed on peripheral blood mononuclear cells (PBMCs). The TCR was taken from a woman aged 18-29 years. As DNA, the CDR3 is TGTGCCAGCAGCATACGACAGGGGACTGAAGCTTTCTTT. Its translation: CASSIRQGTEAFF.